A selection of T cell receptor beta chains follows, all from one sample in a study of CXCR3-negative and CXCR3-positive naive CD8 T cells. TCRdb reprocessed the 5' RACE reads, keeping one entry per CDR3 protein, no DNA. The repertoire table contains some 130,000 distinct CDR3 sequences. Sequencing was done on a sample of naive CXCR3- CD8+ T cells from blood. These TCRs come from a human donor in good health. Some clones in this sample may be carry-over from other donors' samples. CDR3s include the opening cysteine and the closing phenylalanine or tryptophan. Fields, in order: J gene, V gene, CDR3 protein.

TRBJ2-5,TRBV4-2,CASSQVDSGVGETQYF
TRBJ1-1,TRBV12-3/TRBV12-4,CASSLGTGVTEAFF
TRBJ2-3,TRBV29-1,CSVEDLPWTSGGPDTQYF
TRBJ2-3,TRBV11-2,CASSTFIEGVKGTDTQYF
TRBJ1-5,TRBV4-2,CASSQVGQEGQPQHF
TRBJ1-2,TRBV9,CASSVGQGANYGYTF
TRBJ2-3,TRBV5-1,CASSLGDGSTDTQYF
TRBJ2-7,TRBV9,CASSGGQGSFYEQYF
TRBJ2-7,TRBV20-1,CSAQPGVDSYGQYF
TRBJ1-1,TRBV7-9,CASSPTGLVAFF
TRBJ2-1,TRBV4-1,CASSQGTSGIQFF
TRBJ2-5,TRBV4-2,CASSQEDRAQETQYF
TRBJ1-2,TRBV18,CASSPGRDSYGYTF
TRBJ2-5,TRBV29-1,CSVVLEAQETQYF
TRBJ2-5,TRBV19,CASSIAGRLEETQYF
TRBJ1-4,TRBV7-9,CATVGTGNEKLFF
TRBJ2-2,TRBV6-1,CASSDVSGELFF
TRBJ2-3,TRBV19,CASSILPTGLTDTQYF
TRBJ2-7,TRBV14,CASSQGDYTYEQYF
TRBJ1-2,TRBV28,CASSPTGQANYGYTF
TRBJ2-1,TRBV5-1,CASSTGLAGVYNEQFF
TRBJ1-1,TRBV9,CASSVGDTLEAFF
TRBJ2-7,TRBV28,CASNTERGSYEQYF
TRBJ2-3,TRBV7-9,CASSPGGTETRPGQYF
TRBJ2-1,TRBV29-1,CSVDSAGTNEQFF
TRBJ2-1,TRBV7-8,CASSSRDSYNGQFF
TRBJ2-7,TRBV5-4,CASSSGVLAGDNEQYF
TRBJ2-7,TRBV7-9,CASSLDSSLAGDEQYF
TRBJ2-1,TRBV6-1,CASSEWDRGSYNEQFF
TRBJ1-1,TRBV7-9,CASSAGQANTEAFF
TRBJ2-7,TRBV7-2,CASSTLLGFYEQYF
TRBJ2-7,TRBV5-1,CASSLEGGSFPLYEQYF
TRBJ1-2,TRBV7-2,CASSESGSGGYTF
TRBJ1-3,TRBV21-1,CASSKVWDKEDSGNTIYF
TRBJ2-5,TRBV28,CASRPRLAVQETQYF
TRBJ2-1,TRBV12-3/TRBV12-4,CASSLAWTSGSSSYNEQFF
TRBJ2-1,TRBV13,CASSPSGGAYNEQFF
TRBJ1-2,TRBV3-1,CASSQDRRAGYGYTF
TRBJ2-1,TRBV7-9,CASSLVQGTYNEQFF
TRBJ1-5,TRBV19,CASSIGGHLNQPQHF
TRBJ2-7,TRBV5-6,CASSSYRGYRSYEQYF
TRBJ2-1,TRBV20-1,CSATDRGYDNEQFF